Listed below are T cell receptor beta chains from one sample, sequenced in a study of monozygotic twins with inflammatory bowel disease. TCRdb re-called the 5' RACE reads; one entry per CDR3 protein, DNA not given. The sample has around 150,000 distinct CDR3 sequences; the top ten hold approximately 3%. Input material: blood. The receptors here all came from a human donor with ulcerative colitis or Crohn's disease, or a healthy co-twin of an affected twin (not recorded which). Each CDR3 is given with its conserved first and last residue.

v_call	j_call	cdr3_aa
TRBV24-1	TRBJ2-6	CATSAGQGANVLTF
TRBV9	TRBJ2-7	CASSVAQIGGGFYEQYF
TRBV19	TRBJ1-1	CASIRQGNTEAFF
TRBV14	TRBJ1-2	CASSHTGTVYGYTF
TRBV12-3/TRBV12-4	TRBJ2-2	CASSLRTGLGTGELFF
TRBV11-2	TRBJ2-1	CASSTGLAYNEQFF
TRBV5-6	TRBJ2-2	CASSLAAWTSGQTPGELFF
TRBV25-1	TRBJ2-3	CASSELGQGKNTDTQYF
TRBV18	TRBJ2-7	CASSPGTGASYEQYF
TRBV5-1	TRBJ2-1	CASSLTGASSYNEQFF
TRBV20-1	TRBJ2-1	CSARARVFDLGQFF
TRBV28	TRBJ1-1	CASRIPYGERDTEAFF
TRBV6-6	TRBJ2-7	CASSSRDSYEQYF
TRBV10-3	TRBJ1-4	CAISDSTRSGEKLFF
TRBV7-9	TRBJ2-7	CASSSRGQGYYEQYF
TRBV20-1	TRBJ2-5	CSAPVPGEETQYF
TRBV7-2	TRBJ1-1	CASSRTGGKMNTEAFF
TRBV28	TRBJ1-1	CASSYLRGAFF
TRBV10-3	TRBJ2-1	CAIASHGREYNEQFF
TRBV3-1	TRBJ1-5	CASSQDLGGNQPQHF
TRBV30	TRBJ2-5	CAWGVGADEETQYF
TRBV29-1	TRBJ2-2	CSGVKGSGTSGELFF
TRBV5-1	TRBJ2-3	CASSLGLAGGLDTQYF
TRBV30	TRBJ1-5	CAWSGGGSQPQHF
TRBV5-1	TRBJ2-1	CASSSRTGLSDNEQFF
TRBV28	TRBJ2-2	CASSSPWRLRSTGELFF
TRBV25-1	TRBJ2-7	CASSDVLRGANYEQYF
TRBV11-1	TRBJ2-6	CASSSTSGRSSGANVLTF
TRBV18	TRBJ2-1	CASSRGGLYNEQFF
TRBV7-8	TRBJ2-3	CASSVRTGRPHTDTQYF
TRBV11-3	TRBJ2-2	CASSLAWYTGELFF
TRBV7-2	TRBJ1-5	CASSLDPGGDNQPQHF
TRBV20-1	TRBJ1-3	CSARGRQGTGNTIYF
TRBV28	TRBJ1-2	CASSFPQGAYGYTF
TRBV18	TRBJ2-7	CASSPLAGITYEQYF
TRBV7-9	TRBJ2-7	CASSQGQNPYEQYF
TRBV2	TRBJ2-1	CASSDGYEQFF
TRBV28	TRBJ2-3	CASSSSVLAGGRATDTQYF
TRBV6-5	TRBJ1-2	CASSYDRIYGYTF
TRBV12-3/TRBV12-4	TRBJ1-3	CASRDLLSSGNTIYF